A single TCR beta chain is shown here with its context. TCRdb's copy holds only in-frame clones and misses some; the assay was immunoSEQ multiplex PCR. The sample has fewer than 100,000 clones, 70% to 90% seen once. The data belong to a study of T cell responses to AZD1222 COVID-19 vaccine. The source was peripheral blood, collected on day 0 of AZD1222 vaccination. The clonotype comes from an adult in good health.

CDR3 DNA sequence: TGTGCCAGCAGTTTCTCCAGGGGGCCCCAGGGGCCCCAGCATTTT. Translated: CASSFSRGPQGPQHF. The V call is TRBV28, the J call TRBJ1-5; 8 nucleotides align to TRBD1. The CDR3 length is 15 residues. J gave up 9 bases and V 3 bases, and 10 bases lay outside the gene matches. From germline, CDR1 is MDHEN and CDR2 SYDVKM.